This T cell receptor beta chain was recovered during a study of cytomegalovirus exposure and HLA in healthy donors. Remarks on this clone: Its target is not known.

Data came from immunoSEQ multiplex PCR; TCRdb stores just in-frame clones and leaves some out. The sample has about 140,000 clones, about 86% seen once. V dropped 4 bases and J dropped 5 bases, with 15 bases sitting between them. There are 14 residues in the CDR3. The germline gives CDR1 SGHRS, CDR2 YFSETQ. Study-level results: In vitro confirmation showed three CMV-associated chains to be CMV antigen specific. That first-cohort TCR clusters tended to co-occur in the roughly 120 validation repertoires was found in a later analysis. Cytomegalovirus association was assigned to some 160 TCR beta chains. It was reported that the classifier diagnosed cytomegalovirus status with high specificity and sensitivity in both the original and validation cohorts.

The chain combines TRBV5-1 with TRBJ1-2; possible D gene TRBD1, 6 bases. Sequenced: PBMCs. The sequence derives from a man younger than 35 in good health and CMV-seronegative. In DNA, the CDR3 is TGCGCCAGCAGCCGTCAGGGGAATGAGTATGGCTACACCTTC. It codes for CASSRQGNEYGYTF.